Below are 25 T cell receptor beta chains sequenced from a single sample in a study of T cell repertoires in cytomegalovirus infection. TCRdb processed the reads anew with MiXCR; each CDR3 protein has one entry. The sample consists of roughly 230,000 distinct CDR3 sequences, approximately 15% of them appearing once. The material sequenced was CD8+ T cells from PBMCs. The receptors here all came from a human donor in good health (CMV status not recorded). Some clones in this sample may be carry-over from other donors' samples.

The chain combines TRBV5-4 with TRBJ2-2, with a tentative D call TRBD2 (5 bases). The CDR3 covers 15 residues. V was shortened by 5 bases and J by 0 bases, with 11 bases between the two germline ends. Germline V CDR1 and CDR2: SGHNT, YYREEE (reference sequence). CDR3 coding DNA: TGTGCCAGCAGTATTCGAGGGACGAACACCGGGGAGCTGTTTTTT. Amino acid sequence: CASSIRGTNTGELFF.

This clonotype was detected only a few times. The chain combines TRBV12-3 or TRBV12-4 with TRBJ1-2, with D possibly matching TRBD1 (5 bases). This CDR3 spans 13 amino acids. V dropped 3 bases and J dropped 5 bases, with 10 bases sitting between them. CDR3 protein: CASSLQGAYGYTF. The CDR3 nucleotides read TGTGCCAGCAGTTTGCAGGGTGCATATGGCTACACCTTC.

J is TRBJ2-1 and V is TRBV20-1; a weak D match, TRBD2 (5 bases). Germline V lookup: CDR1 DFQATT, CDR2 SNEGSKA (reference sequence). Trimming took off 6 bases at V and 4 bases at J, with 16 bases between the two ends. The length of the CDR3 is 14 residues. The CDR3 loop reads CSASEAVGYNEQFF. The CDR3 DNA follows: TGCAGTGCAAGCGAAGCGGTGGGTTACAATGAGCAGTTCTTC.

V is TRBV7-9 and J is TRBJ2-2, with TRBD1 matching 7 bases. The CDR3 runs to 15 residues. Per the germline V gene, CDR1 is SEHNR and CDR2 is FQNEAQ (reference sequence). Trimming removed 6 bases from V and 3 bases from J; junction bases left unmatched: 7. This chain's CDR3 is CASRRQGADTGELFF. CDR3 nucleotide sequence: TGTGCCAGCAGGCGACAGGGAGCCGACACCGGGGAGCTGTTTTTT.

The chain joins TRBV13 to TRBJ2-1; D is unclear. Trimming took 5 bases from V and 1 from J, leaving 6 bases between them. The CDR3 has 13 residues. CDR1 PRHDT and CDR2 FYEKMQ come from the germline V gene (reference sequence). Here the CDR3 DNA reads TGTGCCAGCAGCCGCCGATCCTACAATGAGCAGTTCTTC. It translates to CASSRRSYNEQFF.

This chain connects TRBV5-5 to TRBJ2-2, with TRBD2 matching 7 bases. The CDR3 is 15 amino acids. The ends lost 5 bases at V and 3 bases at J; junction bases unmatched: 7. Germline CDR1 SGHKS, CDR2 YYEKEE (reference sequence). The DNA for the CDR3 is TGTGCCAGCAGAACCGGGACTACAGACACCGGGGAGCTGTTTTTT. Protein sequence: CASRTGTTDTGELFF.

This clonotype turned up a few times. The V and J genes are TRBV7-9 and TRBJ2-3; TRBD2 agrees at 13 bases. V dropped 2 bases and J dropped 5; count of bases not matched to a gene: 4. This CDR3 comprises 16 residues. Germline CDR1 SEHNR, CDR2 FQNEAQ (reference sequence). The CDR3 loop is CASSLTGLAGEDTQYF. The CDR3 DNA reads TGTGCCAGCAGCTTAACAGGACTAGCGGGGGAAGATACGCAGTATTTT.

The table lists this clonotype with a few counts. Here the CDR3 reads CSARDIRLAGGPYEQYF. The CDR3 nucleotides read TGCAGTGCTAGAGATATCCGGCTAGCGGGGGGTCCCTACGAGCAGTACTTC. The chain recombines TRBV20-1 with TRBJ2-7, with TRBD2 identical over 11 bases. Germline CDR1 reads DFQATT; CDR2 reads SNEGSKA (reference sequence). Germline trimming cut 0 bases from V and 2 bases from J; bases unmatched to any gene: 9. The CDR3 extends over 17 amino acids.

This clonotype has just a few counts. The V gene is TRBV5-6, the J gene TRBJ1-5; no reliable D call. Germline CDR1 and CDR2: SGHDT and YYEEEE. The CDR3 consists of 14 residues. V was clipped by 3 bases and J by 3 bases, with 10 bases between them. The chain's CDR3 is CASSSAQFNQPQHF. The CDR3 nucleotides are TGTGCCAGCAGCTCGGCACAGTTCAATCAGCCCCAGCATTTT.

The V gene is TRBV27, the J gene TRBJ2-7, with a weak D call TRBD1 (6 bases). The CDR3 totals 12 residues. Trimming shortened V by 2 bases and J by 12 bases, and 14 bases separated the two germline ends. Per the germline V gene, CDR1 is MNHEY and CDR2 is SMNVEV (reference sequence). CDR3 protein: CASSLDGGHLYF. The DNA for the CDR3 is TGTGCCAGCAGTTTAGATGGGGGACATCTGTACTTC.

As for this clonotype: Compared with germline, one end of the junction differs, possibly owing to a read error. The CDR3 coding sequence is TGTGCTAGCAGCCCCGGGCAGGCGCGGGGGGACACAGATACGCAGTATTTT. Translation: CASSPGQARGDTDTQYF. J is TRBJ2-3 and V is TRBV7-7, with TRBD2 matching 8 bases. Germline loops: CDR1 SSHAT, CDR2 FNYEAQ (reference sequence). The CDR3 consists of 17 residues.

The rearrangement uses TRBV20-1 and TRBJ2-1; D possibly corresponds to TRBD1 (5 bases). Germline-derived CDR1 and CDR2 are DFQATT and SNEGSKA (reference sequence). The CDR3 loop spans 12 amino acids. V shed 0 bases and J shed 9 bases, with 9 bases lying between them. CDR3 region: CSARDQGTEQFF. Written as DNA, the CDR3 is TGCAGTGCTAGAGATCAGGGCACTGAGCAGTTCTTC.

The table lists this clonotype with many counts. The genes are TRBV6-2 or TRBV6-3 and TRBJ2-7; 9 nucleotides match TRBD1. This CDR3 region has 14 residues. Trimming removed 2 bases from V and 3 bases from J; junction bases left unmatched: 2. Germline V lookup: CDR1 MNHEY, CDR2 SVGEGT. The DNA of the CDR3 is TGTGCCAGCAGTTACCCGGGACAGGGCTACGAGCAGTACTTC. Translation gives CASSYPGQGYEQYF.

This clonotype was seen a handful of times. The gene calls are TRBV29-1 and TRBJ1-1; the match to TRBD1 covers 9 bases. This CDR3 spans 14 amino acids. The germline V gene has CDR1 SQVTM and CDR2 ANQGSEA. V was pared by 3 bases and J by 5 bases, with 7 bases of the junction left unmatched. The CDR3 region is CSVEGQGKGTEAFF. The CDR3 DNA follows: TGCAGCGTTGAGGGACAGGGCAAGGGGACTGAAGCTTTCTTT.

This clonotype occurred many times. The DNA for the CDR3 is TGTGCCAGCAGTTATGAAACAGACTACACCGGGGAGCTGTTTTTT. Its protein product is CASSYETDYTGELFF. The V and J genes are TRBV6-5 and TRBJ2-2; the D is unclear. The CDR3 runs to 15 residues. Between the trimmed V and J ends, which lost 3 bases and 3 bases, there was a span of 11 bases. Germline assignment: CDR1 MNHEY and CDR2 SVGAGI.

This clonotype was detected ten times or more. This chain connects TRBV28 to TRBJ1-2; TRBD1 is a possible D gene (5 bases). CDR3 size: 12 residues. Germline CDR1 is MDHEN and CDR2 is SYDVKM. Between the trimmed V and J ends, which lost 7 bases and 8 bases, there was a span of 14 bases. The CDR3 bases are TGTGCCAGCAACCCCGGGGGTTACGGCTACACCTTC. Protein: CASNPGGYGYTF.

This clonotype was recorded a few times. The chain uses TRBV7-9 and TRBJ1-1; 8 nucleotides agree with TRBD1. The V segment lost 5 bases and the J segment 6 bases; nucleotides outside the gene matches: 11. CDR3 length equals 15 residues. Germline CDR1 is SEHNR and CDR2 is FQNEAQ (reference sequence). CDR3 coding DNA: TGTGCCAGCAGCCTACTACAGGGGGGATTCCCTGAAGCTTTCTTT. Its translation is CASSLLQGGFPEAFF.

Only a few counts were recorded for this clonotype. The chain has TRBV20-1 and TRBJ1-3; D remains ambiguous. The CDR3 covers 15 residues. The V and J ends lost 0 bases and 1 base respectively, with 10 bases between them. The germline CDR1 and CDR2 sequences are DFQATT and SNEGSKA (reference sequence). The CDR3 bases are TGCAGTGCTAGAGATGAGGGCTCTTCTGGAAACACCATATATTTT. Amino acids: CSARDEGSSGNTIYF.

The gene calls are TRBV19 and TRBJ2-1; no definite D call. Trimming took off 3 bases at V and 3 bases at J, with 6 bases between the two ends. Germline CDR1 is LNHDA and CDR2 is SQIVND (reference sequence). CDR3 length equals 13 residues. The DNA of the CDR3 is TGTGCCAGTAGTATCGCTTTCTACAATGAGCAGTTCTTC. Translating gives CASSIAFYNEQFF.

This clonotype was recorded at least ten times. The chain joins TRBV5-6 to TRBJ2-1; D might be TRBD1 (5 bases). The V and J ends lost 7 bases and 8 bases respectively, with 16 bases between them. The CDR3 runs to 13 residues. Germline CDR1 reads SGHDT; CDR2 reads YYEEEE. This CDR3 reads CASYAADIDEQFF. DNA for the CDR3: TGTGCCAGCTATGCGGCGGACATCGATGAGCAGTTCTTC.

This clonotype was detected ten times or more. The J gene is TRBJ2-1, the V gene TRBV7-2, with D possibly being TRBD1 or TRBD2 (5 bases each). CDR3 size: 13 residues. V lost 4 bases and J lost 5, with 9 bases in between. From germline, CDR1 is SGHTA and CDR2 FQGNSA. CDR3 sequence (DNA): TGTGCCAGCAGCTCCGGGACCCACAATGAGCAGTTCTTC. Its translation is CASSSGTHNEQFF.

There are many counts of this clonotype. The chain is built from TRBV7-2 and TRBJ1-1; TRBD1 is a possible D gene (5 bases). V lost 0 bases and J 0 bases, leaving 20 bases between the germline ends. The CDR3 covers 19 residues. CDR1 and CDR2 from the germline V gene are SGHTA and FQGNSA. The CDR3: CASSLAQGPIIGVNTEAFF. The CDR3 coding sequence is TGTGCCAGCAGCTTAGCGCAGGGACCTATCATTGGGGTGAACACTGAAGCTTTCTTT.

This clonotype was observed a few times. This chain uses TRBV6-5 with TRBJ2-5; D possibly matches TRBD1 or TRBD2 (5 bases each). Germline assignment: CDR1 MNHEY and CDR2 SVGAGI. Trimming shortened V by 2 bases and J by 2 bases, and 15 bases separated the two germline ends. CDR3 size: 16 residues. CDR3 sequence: CASSYRGTGLQETQYF. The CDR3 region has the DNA TGTGCCAGCAGTTACCGGGGCACGGGTTTGCAAGAGACCCAGTACTTC.

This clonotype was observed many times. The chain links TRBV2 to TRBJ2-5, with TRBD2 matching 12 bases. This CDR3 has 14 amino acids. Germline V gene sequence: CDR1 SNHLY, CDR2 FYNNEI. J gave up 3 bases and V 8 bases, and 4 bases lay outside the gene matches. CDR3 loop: CASRGLAGKETQYF. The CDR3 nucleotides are TGTGCCAGCCGCGGACTAGCGGGGAAAGAGACCCAGTACTTC. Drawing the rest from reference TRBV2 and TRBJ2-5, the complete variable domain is EPEVTQTPSHQVTQMGQEVILRCVPISNHLYFYWYRQILGQKVEFLVSFYNNEISEKSEIFDDQFSVERPDGSNFTLKIRSTKLEDSAMYFCASRGLAGKETQYFGPGTRLLVL.

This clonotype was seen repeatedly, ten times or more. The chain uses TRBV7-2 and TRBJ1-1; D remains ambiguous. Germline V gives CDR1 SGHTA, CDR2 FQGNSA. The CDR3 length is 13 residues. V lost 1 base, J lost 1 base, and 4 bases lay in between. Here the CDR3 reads CASSLDPNTEAFF. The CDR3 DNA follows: TGTGCCAGCAGCTTAGACCCGAACACTGAAGCTTTCTTT. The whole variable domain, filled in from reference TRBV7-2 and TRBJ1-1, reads GAGVSQSPSNKVTEKGKDVELRCDPISGHTALYWYRQSLGQGLEFLIYFQGNSAPDKSGLPSDRFSAERTGGSVSTLTIQRTQQEDSAVYLCASSLDPNTEAFFGQGTRLTVV.